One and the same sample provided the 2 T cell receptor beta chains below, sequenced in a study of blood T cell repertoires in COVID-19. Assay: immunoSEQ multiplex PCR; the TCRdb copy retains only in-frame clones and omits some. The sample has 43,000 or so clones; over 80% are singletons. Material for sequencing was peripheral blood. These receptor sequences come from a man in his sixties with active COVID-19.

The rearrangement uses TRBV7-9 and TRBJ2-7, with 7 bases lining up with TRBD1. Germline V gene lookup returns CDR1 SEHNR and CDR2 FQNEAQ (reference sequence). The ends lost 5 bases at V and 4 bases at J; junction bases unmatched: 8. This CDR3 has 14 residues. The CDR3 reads CASSPDRARYEQYF. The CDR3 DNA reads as TGTGCCAGCAGCCCTGACAGGGCCCGATACGAGCAGTACTTC.

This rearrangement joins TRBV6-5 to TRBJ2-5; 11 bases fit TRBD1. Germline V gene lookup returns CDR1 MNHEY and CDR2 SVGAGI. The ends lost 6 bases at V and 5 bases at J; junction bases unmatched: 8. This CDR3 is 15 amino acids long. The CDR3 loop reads CASSSGQGVWETQYF. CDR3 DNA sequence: TGTGCCAGCAGCTCGGGACAGGGGGTATGGGAGACCCAGTACTTC.